These T cell receptor beta chains were read from a single sample in a study of blood T cell repertoires in COVID-19. Repertoires were generated with immunoSEQ multiplex PCR, while TCRdb's copy carries only in-frame clones and drops some. The table records 250,000 to 350,000 clones, 75% to 90% of them present only once. The sequencing input was PBMCs or T cells enriched from blood (not recorded which). These receptors were collected from a woman between 45 and 60 years old who had recovered from COVID-19. The CDR3 runs from the conserved cysteine through the conserved F or W. Fields, in order: clone size, V gene, J gene, D gene, CDR3 protein, CDR3 DNA. The D gene is left open where the match is weak. Where a row states a size, it is once, few, many or the class of an expanded clone; other rows omit it.

abundance: NA; v_gene: TRBV6-1; j_gene: TRBJ2-7; d_gene: TRBD1; CDR3aa: CASSDRGQGRTYEQYF; CDR3nt: TGTGCCAGCAGTGATAGGGGACAGGGGCGGACCTACGAGCAGTACTTC
abundance: few; v_gene: TRBV7-2; j_gene: TRBJ1-1; d_gene: NA; CDR3aa: CASSSTGGKSTEAFF; CDR3nt: TGTGCCAGCAGCTCGACCGGAGGGAAGAGCACTGAAGCTTTCTTT
abundance: NA; v_gene: TRBV15; j_gene: TRBJ1-4; d_gene: NA; CDR3aa: CATSRDLPTSQKLFF; CDR3nt: TGTGCCACCAGCAGAGATCTGCCGACTAGCCAAAAACTGTTTTTT
abundance: NA; v_gene: TRBV15; j_gene: TRBJ1-3; d_gene: TRBD1; CDR3aa: CATSPHTGASGNTIYF; CDR3nt: TGTGCCACCAGCCCGCACACAGGGGCCTCTGGAAACACCATATATTTT
abundance: NA; v_gene: TRBV6-5; j_gene: TRBJ1-3; d_gene: NA; CDR3aa: CASSYRGTGNTIYF; CDR3nt: TGTGCCAGCAGTTATAGGGGGACTGGAAACACCATATATTTT
abundance: NA; v_gene: TRBV11-3; j_gene: TRBJ2-2; d_gene: NA; CDR3aa: CASSFLSGAGELFF; CDR3nt: TGTGCCAGCAGCTTTTTATCGGGAGCCGGGGAGCTGTTTTTT
abundance: NA; v_gene: TRBV6-2/TRBV6-3; j_gene: TRBJ1-5; d_gene: TRBD1; CDR3aa: CASSKTGIVAQPQHF; CDR3nt: TGTGCCAGCAGTAAGACAGGGATCGTTGCGCAGCCCCAGCATTTT
abundance: NA; v_gene: TRBV30; j_gene: TRBJ2-7; d_gene: TRBD1; CDR3aa: CAIERGLYEQYF; CDR3nt: TGTGCCATCGAAAGGGGGCTCTACGAGCAGTACTTC
abundance: NA; v_gene: TRBV6-5; j_gene: TRBJ1-6; d_gene: TRBD1; CDR3aa: CASRLGGARSPLHF; CDR3nt: TGTGCCAGCAGATTAGGGGGCGCGAGGTCACCCCTCCACTTT
abundance: NA; v_gene: TRBV18; j_gene: TRBJ1-1; d_gene: NA; CDR3aa: CASSPRSGRENTEAFF; CDR3nt: TGTGCCAGCTCACCACGGTCAGGGCGAGAGAACACTGAAGCTTTCTTT
abundance: NA; v_gene: TRBV5-1; j_gene: TRBJ1-4; d_gene: NA; CDR3aa: CASSSTGSNEKLFF; CDR3nt: TGCGCCAGCAGCTCTACAGGCTCTAATGAAAAACTGTTTTTT
abundance: NA; v_gene: TRBV19; j_gene: TRBJ1-3; d_gene: TRBD1; CDR3aa: CASSATTGVGNTIYF; CDR3nt: TGTGCCAGTAGTGCAACTACAGGGGTCGGAAACACCATATATTTT
abundance: NA; v_gene: TRBV9; j_gene: TRBJ2-3; d_gene: TRBD2; CDR3aa: CASSVDPGRLTDTQYF; CDR3nt: TGTGCCAGCAGCGTAGATCCCGGGAGGCTCACAGATACGCAGTATTTT
abundance: NA; v_gene: TRBV7-2; j_gene: TRBJ2-7; d_gene: TRBD2; CDR3aa: CASSDPIAGVGYEQYF; CDR3nt: TGTGCCAGCAGCGACCCTATAGCGGGAGTCGGCTACGAGCAGTACTTC
abundance: NA; v_gene: TRBV2; j_gene: TRBJ2-7; d_gene: TRBD2; CDR3aa: CASRLTSGSSYEQYF; CDR3nt: TGTGCCAGCAGGTTGACTAGCGGATCCTCCTACGAGCAGTACTTC
abundance: NA; v_gene: TRBV27; j_gene: TRBJ2-5; d_gene: TRBD2; CDR3aa: CASSFSGGLSQETQYF; CDR3nt: TGTGCCAGCAGCTTTAGCGGGGGGCTAAGCCAAGAGACCCAGTACTTC
abundance: few; v_gene: TRBV3-1/TRBV3-2; j_gene: TRBJ2-3; d_gene: NA; CDR3aa: CASKSGTDTQYF; CDR3nt: TGTGCCAGCAAATCTGGCACAGATACGCAGTATTTT
abundance: NA; v_gene: TRBV7-4; j_gene: TRBJ2-3; d_gene: NA; CDR3aa: CASSLRDNSTDTQYF; CDR3nt: TGTGCCAGCAGCCTCCGGGACAACAGCACAGATACGCAGTATTTT
abundance: NA; v_gene: TRBV24-1; j_gene: TRBJ2-7; d_gene: NA; CDR3aa: CATSANLLVCEQYF; CDR3nt: TGTGCCACCAGCGCCAATCTACTAGTGTGCGAGCAGTACTTC
abundance: NA; v_gene: TRBV3-1/TRBV3-2; j_gene: TRBJ1-1; d_gene: NA; CDR3aa: CASSHISGVNTEAFF; CDR3nt: TGTGCCAGCAGCCATATAAGCGGTGTGAACACTGAAGCTTTCTTT
abundance: NA; v_gene: TRBV9; j_gene: TRBJ2-7; d_gene: NA; CDR3aa: CASSPPDSGYEQYF; CDR3nt: TGTGCCAGCAGCCCTCCGGATAGCGGTTACGAGCAGTACTTC
abundance: NA; v_gene: TRBV5-1; j_gene: TRBJ1-1; d_gene: NA; CDR3aa: CASSLGSGGTEAFF; CDR3nt: TGCGCCAGCAGCTTGGGCAGCGGGGGGACTGAAGCTTTCTTT
abundance: NA; v_gene: TRBV6-5; j_gene: TRBJ2-2; d_gene: TRBD2; CDR3aa: CASKGLAGYTGELFF; CDR3nt: TGTGCCAGCAAAGGACTAGCGGGGTACACCGGGGAGCTGTTTTTT
abundance: NA; v_gene: TRBV6-5; j_gene: TRBJ1-1; d_gene: NA; CDR3aa: CASSYSGGMNTEAFF; CDR3nt: TGTGCCAGCAGTTACTCCGGCGGCATGAACACTGAAGCTTTCTTT
abundance: once; v_gene: TRBV4-1; j_gene: TRBJ2-1; d_gene: NA; CDR3aa: CASSQGNFNEQFF; CDR3nt: TGCGCCAGCAGCCAAGGTAATTTTAATGAGCAGTTCTTC
abundance: few; v_gene: TRBV7-2; j_gene: TRBJ1-2; d_gene: NA; CDR3aa: CASSLRTIQHGYTF; CDR3nt: TGTGCCAGCAGCTTGAGGACAATACAGCACGGCTACACCTTC
abundance: NA; v_gene: TRBV7-2; j_gene: TRBJ1-3; d_gene: TRBD1; CDR3aa: CASSLQGVIAGNTIYF; CDR3nt: TGTGCCAGCAGCTTACAGGGGGTTATCGCTGGAAACACCATATATTTT
abundance: NA; v_gene: TRBV29-1; j_gene: TRBJ2-5; d_gene: TRBD2; CDR3aa: CSVTRTSRETQYF; CDR3nt: TGCAGCGTGACACGGACTAGTCGGGAGACCCAGTACTTC
abundance: NA; v_gene: TRBV7-6; j_gene: TRBJ2-5; d_gene: NA; CDR3aa: CASSQQGTQETQYF; CDR3nt: TGTGCCAGCAGCCAACAGGGGACTCAAGAGACCCAGTACTTC
abundance: once; v_gene: TRBV6-1; j_gene: TRBJ2-7; d_gene: TRBD2; CDR3aa: CASSAGRAGGIYEQYF; CDR3nt: TGTGCCAGCAGTGCTGGTCGAGCGGGAGGAATCTACGAGCAGTACTTC
abundance: NA; v_gene: TRBV24-1; j_gene: TRBJ2-5; d_gene: TRBD2; CDR3aa: CATSDRVAGGQETQYF; CDR3nt: TGTGCCACCAGTGATAGAGTAGCGGGAGGGCAGGAGACCCAGTACTTC
abundance: NA; v_gene: TRBV7-2; j_gene: TRBJ1-2; d_gene: NA; CDR3aa: CASSLGSGASYGYTF; CDR3nt: TGTGCCAGCAGCTTGGGAAGTGGGGCGTCGTATGGCTACACCTTC
abundance: NA; v_gene: TRBV24-1; j_gene: TRBJ2-3; d_gene: TRBD1; CDR3aa: CATRDRGMPDTQYF; CDR3nt: TGTGCCACAAGAGACAGGGGGATGCCAGATACGCAGTATTTT
abundance: NA; v_gene: TRBV27; j_gene: TRBJ1-2; d_gene: TRBD1; CDR3aa: CASSLRGAERGYTF; CDR3nt: TGTGCCAGCAGTCTCAGGGGGGCCGAGAGGGGCTACACCTTC
abundance: NA; v_gene: TRBV28; j_gene: TRBJ1-5; d_gene: TRBD1; CDR3aa: CASLGQLNQPQHF; CDR3nt: TGTGCCAGCCTGGGACAGCTCAATCAGCCCCAGCATTTT
abundance: NA; v_gene: TRBV27; j_gene: TRBJ1-2; d_gene: TRBD1; CDR3aa: CASSSLREGGVYGYTF; CDR3nt: TGTGCCAGCAGTTCACTTCGGGAAGGGGGCGTCTATGGCTACACCTTC
abundance: NA; v_gene: TRBV15; j_gene: TRBJ1-4; d_gene: NA; CDR3aa: CATSRGSGAGQNEKLFF; CDR3nt: TGTGCCACCAGCAGGGGATCGGGAGCAGGGCAGAATGAAAAACTGTTTTTT
abundance: NA; v_gene: TRBV2; j_gene: TRBJ1-2; d_gene: TRBD1; CDR3aa: CASRLPGQGAGGYTF; CDR3nt: TGTGCCAGCAGATTGCCGGGACAGGGGGCGGGAGGCTACACCTTC
abundance: NA; v_gene: TRBV7-2; j_gene: TRBJ1-3; d_gene: NA; CDR3aa: CASSAQGARSGNTIYF; CDR3nt: TGTGCCAGCAGCGCCCAGGGTGCCCGCTCTGGAAACACCATATATTTT
abundance: NA; v_gene: TRBV19; j_gene: TRBJ1-5; d_gene: TRBD1; CDR3aa: CASSPPRDRPDQPQHF; CDR3nt: TGTGCCAGTAGTCCGCCCCGGGACAGACCTGATCAGCCCCAGCATTTT
abundance: NA; v_gene: TRBV11-2; j_gene: TRBJ2-2; d_gene: NA; CDR3aa: CASSPALATGELFF; CDR3nt: TGTGCCAGCAGCCCAGCCCTAGCTACCGGGGAGCTGTTTTTT
abundance: NA; v_gene: TRBV7-2; j_gene: TRBJ1-4; d_gene: TRBD1; CDR3aa: CASSSTGVNEKLFF; CDR3nt: TGTGCCAGCAGCTCTACAGGGGTTAATGAAAAACTGTTTTTT
abundance: NA; v_gene: TRBV24-1; j_gene: TRBJ1-4; d_gene: NA; CDR3aa: CATSDSSNGGASEKLFF; CDR3nt: TGTGCCACCAGTGACTCCTCTAACGGGGGAGCGAGTGAAAAACTGTTTTTT
abundance: NA; v_gene: TRBV5-1; j_gene: TRBJ2-7; d_gene: NA; CDR3aa: CASSIDRDLPYGQYF; CDR3nt: TGCGCCAGCAGCATAGACCGGGACTTGCCCTATGGGCAGTACTTC
abundance: NA; v_gene: TRBV28; j_gene: TRBJ2-3; d_gene: TRBD1; CDR3aa: CASRSGGRGTDTQYF; CDR3nt: TGTGCCAGCAGGTCAGGGGGTAGGGGCACAGATACGCAGTATTTT